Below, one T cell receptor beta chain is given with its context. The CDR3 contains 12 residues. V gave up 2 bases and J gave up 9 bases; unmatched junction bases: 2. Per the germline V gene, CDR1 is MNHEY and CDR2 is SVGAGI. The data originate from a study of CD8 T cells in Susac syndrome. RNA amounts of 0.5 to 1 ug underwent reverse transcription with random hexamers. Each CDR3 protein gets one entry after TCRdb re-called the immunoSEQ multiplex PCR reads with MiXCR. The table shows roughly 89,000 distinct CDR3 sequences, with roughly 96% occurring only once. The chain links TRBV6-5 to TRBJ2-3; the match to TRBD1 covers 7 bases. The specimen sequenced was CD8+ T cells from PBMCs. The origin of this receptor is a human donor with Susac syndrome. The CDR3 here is CASSYEGATQYF. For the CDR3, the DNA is TGTGCCAGCAGTTACGAGGGGGCCACGCAGTATTTT.